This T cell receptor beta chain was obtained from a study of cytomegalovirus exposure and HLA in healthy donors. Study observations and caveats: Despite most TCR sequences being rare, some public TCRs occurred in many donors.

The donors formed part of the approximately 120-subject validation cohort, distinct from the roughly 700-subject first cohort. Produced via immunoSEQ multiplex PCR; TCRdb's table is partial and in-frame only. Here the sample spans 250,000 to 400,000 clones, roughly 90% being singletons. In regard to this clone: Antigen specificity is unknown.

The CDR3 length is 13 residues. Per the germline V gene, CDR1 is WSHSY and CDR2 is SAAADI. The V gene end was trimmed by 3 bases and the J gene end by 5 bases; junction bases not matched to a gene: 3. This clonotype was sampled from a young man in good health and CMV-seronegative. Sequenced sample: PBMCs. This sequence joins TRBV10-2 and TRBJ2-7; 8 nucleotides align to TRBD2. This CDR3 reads CASSESGGHEQYF. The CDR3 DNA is TGCGCCAGCAGTGAATCGGGGGGGCACGAGCAGTACTTC.